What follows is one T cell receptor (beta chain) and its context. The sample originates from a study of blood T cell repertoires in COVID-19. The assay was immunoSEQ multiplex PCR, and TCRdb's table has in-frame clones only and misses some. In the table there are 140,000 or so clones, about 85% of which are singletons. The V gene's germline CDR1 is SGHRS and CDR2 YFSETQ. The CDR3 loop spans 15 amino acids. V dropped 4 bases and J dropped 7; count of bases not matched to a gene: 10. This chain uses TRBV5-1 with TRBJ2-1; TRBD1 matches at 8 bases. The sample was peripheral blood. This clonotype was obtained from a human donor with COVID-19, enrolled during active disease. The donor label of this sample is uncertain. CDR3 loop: CASSTLDRAGNEQFF. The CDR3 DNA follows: TGCGCCAGCAGCACACTGGACAGGGCGGGGAATGAGCAGTTCTTC.